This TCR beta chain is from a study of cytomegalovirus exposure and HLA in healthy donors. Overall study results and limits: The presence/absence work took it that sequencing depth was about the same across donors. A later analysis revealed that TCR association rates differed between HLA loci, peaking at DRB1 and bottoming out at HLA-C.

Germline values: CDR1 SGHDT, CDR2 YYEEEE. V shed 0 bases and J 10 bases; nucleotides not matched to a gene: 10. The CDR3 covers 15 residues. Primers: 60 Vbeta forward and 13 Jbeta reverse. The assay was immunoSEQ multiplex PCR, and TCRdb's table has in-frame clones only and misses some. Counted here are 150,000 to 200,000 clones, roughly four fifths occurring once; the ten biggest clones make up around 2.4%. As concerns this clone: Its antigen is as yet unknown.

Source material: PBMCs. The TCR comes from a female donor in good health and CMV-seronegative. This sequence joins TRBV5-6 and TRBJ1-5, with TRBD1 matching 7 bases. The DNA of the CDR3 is TGTGCCAGCAGCTTGGAAGGGGGCGAGAATGTCCCCCAGCATTTT. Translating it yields CASSLEGGENVPQHF. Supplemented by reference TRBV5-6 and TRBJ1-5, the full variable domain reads DAGVTQSPTHLIKTRGQQVTLRCSPKSGHDTVSWYQQALGQGPQFIFQYYEEEERQRGNFPDRFSGHQFPNYSSELNVNALLLGDSALYLCASSLEGGENVPQHFGDGTRLSIL.